Shown below are 23 T cell receptor beta chains from a single sample sequenced in a study of cytomegalovirus exposure and HLA in healthy donors. The PCR was carried out with 60 Vbeta primers and 13 Jbeta primers. The assay was immunoSEQ multiplex PCR, and TCRdb's table has in-frame clones only and misses some. The table includes 140,000 or so clones, around 80% detected once. Source material: PBMCs. The source is a boy younger than 10 in good health and CMV-seronegative.

The V and J genes are TRBV6-5 and TRBJ1-4; 7 nucleotides match TRBD1. Looked up from germline, CDR1 is MNHEY and CDR2 is SVGAGI. Losses at the gene ends were 5 bases for V and 12 bases for J; bases not matched to a gene: 3. This CDR3 has 11 amino acids. The CDR3 loop is CASSVQGELFF. The CDR3 region has the DNA TGTGCCAGCAGTGTGCAGGGGGAACTGTTTTTT.

The chain employs TRBV18 and TRBJ1-1, with D unresolved. From germline, CDR1 is KGHSH and CDR2 LQKENI. The CDR3 consists of 13 residues. Trimming took 6 bases from V and 8 from J, leaving 16 bases between them. CDR3 nucleotide sequence: TGTGCCAGCTCTCGACTCGAGGGAGCCGAAGCTTTCTTT. Protein sequence: CASSRLEGAEAFF. Full variable domain (outside the CDR3, taken from reference TRBV18 and TRBJ1-1): NAGVMQNPRHLVRRRGQEARLRCSPMKGHSHVYWYRQLPEEGLKFMVYLQKENIIDESGMPKERFSAEFPKEGPSILRIQQVVRGDSAAYFCASSRLEGAEAFFGQGTRLTVV.

This clone turned up a few times. The chain uses TRBV4-3 and TRBJ2-1, with TRBD2 matching over 7 bases. The trim removed 4 bases at V and 8 bases at J, leaving 14 bases unmatched. CDR3 size: 16 residues. The V gene's germline CDR1 is LGHNA and CDR2 YSLEER. The CDR3 here is CASSPSMGGGSDEQFF. CDR3 bases: TGCGCCAGCAGCCCATCCATGGGGGGGGGATCGGATGAGCAGTTCTTC.

This clone was seen only once. The V call is TRBV9, the J call TRBJ1-3; no firm D call. The CDR3 is 15 amino acids. Trimming removed 3 bases from V and 3 bases from J, with 13 bases in between. The V gene's germline CDR1 is SGDLS and CDR2 YYNGEE. CDR3: CASSASVAVGNTIYF. The CDR3 bases are TGTGCCAGCAGCGCTAGCGTGGCGGTTGGAAACACCATATATTTT.

The chain carries TRBV7-6 and TRBJ2-3; 12 bases fit TRBD2. Losses at the gene ends were 5 bases for V and 1 base for J; bases not matched to a gene: 13. Per the germline V gene, CDR1 is SGHVS and CDR2 is FNYEAQ. This CDR3 is 19 amino acids long. CDR3 coding DNA: TGTGCCAGCAGCCCTCAGCCTCCGACTAGCGGGGGCCGCACAGATACGCAGTATTTT. Translating it yields CASSPQPPTSGGRTDTQYF.

The chain carries TRBV2 and TRBJ2-1, with D possibly matching TRBD2 (7 bases). CDR3 length equals 17 residues. CDR1 is SNHLY and CDR2 is FYNNEI in the germline V gene. Trimming removed 5 bases at V and 6 bases at J, with 23 bases between. DNA for the CDR3: TGTGCCAGCAGTCAAACCCAGCTAGGGGGGGCAGCCAATGAGCAGTTCTTC. Protein: CASSQTQLGGAANEQFF.

V is TRBV19 and J is TRBJ1-5, with D tentatively TRBD1 (5 bases). Germline V lookup: CDR1 LNHDA, CDR2 SQIVND (reference sequence). The length of the CDR3 is 19 residues. V lost 3 bases, J lost 0 bases, and 21 bases lay in between. The CDR3, as DNA: TGTGCCAGTAGTATTACAGGAGCACCCCCAATACATAGCAATCAGCCCCAGCATTTT. Protein product: CASSITGAPPIHSNQPQHF.

The J gene is TRBJ2-7, the V gene TRBV4-1; 8 nucleotides match TRBD2. V trimming: 0 bases; J trimming: 9 bases; junction bases outside the gene matches: 13. CDR1 and CDR2 from the germline V gene are MGHRA and YSYEKL. CDR3 length: 16 amino acids. CDR3 bases: TGCGCCAGCAGCCAAGAATTCAGGACTAGCTCGTATTGGCAGTACTTC. Translating gives CASSQEFRTSSYWQYF.

The J gene is TRBJ2-5, the V gene TRBV7-8; no clear D. The V gene's germline CDR1 is SGHVS and CDR2 FQNEAQ. This CDR3 has 13 residues. The germline V and J ends were trimmed by 3 bases and 4 bases, with 9 bases remaining between them. The CDR3 nucleotides are TGTGCCAGCAGCTTTCCAGGCCTAGAGACCCAGTACTTC. Amino acid sequence: CASSFPGLETQYF. Supplemented by reference TRBV7-8 and TRBJ2-5, the full variable domain reads GAGVSQSPRYKVAKRGQDVALRCDPISGHVSLFWYQQALGQGPEFLTYFQNEAQLDKSGLPSDRFFAERPEGSVSTLKIQRTQQEDSAVYLCASSFPGLETQYFGPGTRLLVL.

This clone was recorded only once. The chain couples TRBV6-1 to TRBJ2-1; no definite D call. V shed 3 bases and J shed 8 bases, with 14 bases lying between them. The CDR3 runs to 14 residues. Looked up from germline, CDR1 is MNHNS and CDR2 is SASEGT. The CDR3 sequence is CASSEWRGNDEQFF. CDR3 coding DNA: TGTGCCAGCAGTGAGTGGCGAGGTAACGATGAGCAGTTCTTC.

V usage is TRBV7-9 and J usage is TRBJ1-2; D is perhaps TRBD1 (5 bases). The length of the CDR3 is 14 residues. Deletions cut 4 bases from V and 3 bases from J, with 12 bases between. Germline V gives CDR1 SEHNR, CDR2 FQNEAQ (reference sequence). The CDR3 DNA reads TGTGCCAGCAGCTCAGCGGGGGGTGACTATGGCTACACCTTC. Translating it yields CASSSAGGDYGYTF.

The rearrangement links TRBV7-9 to TRBJ2-7; 7 bases line up with TRBD1. The ends lost 5 bases at V and 1 base at J; junction bases unmatched: 14. The CDR3 loop spans 17 amino acids. CDR1 and CDR2 (germline): SEHNR, FQNEAQ (reference sequence). The chain's CDR3 is CASSAPVATGKSYEQYF. The DNA for the CDR3 is TGTGCCAGCAGCGCCCCTGTGGCGACAGGGAAATCCTACGAGCAGTACTTC.

A single count supports this clone. J is TRBJ2-7 and V is TRBV9; D may be TRBD1 (5 bases). Germline V gene lookup returns CDR1 SGDLS and CDR2 YYNGEE. The CDR3 has 15 amino acids. The germline V and J ends were trimmed by 0 bases and 5 bases, with 15 bases remaining between them. The CDR3 DNA sequence: TGTGCCAGCAGCGTAGGCGGCAGGGTGCCCCACGAGCAGTACTTC. Its translation is CASSVGGRVPHEQYF.

This clone was seen only a few times. V gene TRBV6-4 combines with J gene TRBJ1-1; 7 bases agree with TRBD1. V shed 6 bases, J shed 1 base, and the junction held 5 bases outside the gene matches. From germline, CDR1 is MRHNA and CDR2 SNTAGT. CDR3 length: 14 residues. The DNA for the CDR3 is TGTGCCAGCAGGCCGGGACAGTCGAACACTGAAGCTTTCTTT. It yields the protein CASRPGQSNTEAFF.

The chain uses TRBV7-9 and TRBJ2-3, with TRBD2 matching 9 bases. Germline V gives CDR1 SEHNR, CDR2 FQNEAQ (reference sequence). The CDR3 is made up of 16 amino acids. Trimming at V came to 1 base and at J to 2 bases, leaving 4 bases not matched to a gene. CDR3: CASSLGLAVATDTQYF. The CDR3 nucleotides read TGTGCCAGCAGCTTAGGACTAGCGGTAGCCACAGATACGCAGTATTTT.

The chain couples TRBV15 to TRBJ2-7, with D possibly being TRBD1 (6 bases). Germline V gene data show CDR1 as LNHNV and CDR2 as YYDKDF (reference sequence). CDR3 length: 14 residues. The germline V and J ends were trimmed by 1 base and 5 bases, with 12 bases remaining between them. In DNA, the CDR3 is TGTGCCACCAGCAGAGGATTACAGGGTGACGAGCAGTACTTC. It is translated as CATSRGLQGDEQYF.

The rearrangement links TRBV7-3 to TRBJ2-2; TRBD2 agrees at 8 bases. V lost 7 bases to trimming and J lost 7 bases; unmatched junction nucleotides: 14. This CDR3 is built from 16 residues. The germline V gene encodes CDR1 SGHTA and CDR2 FQGTGA. In DNA form, the CDR3 reads TGTGCCAGCAACATCGGGGGGGCCAGTGCTCACGGGGAGCTGTTTTTT. It specifies CASNIGGASAHGELFF.

This clone occurred a few times. V gene TRBV2 combines with J gene TRBJ2-2, with TRBD1 identical over 9 bases. This CDR3 spans 13 amino acids. Germline CDR1 SNHLY, CDR2 FYNNEI. V lost 9 bases, J lost 5 bases, and 4 bases stayed unmatched. CDR3 DNA sequence: TGTGCCAGAACAGGGGGCCGTACCGGGGAGCTGTTTTTT. This codes for CARTGGRTGELFF. Combining the CDR3 with reference TRBV2 and TRBJ2-2 gives the whole variable domain EPEVTQTPSHQVTQMGQEVILRCVPISNHLYFYWYRQILGQKVEFLVSFYNNEISEKSEIFDDQFSVERPDGSNFTLKIRSTKLEDSAMYFCARTGGRTGELFFGEGSRLTVL.

The chain combines TRBV5-8 with TRBJ2-5, with a possible D match to TRBD1 (5 bases). The V and J ends lost 0 bases and 4 bases respectively, with 10 bases between them. CDR3 length: 14 residues. Germline V gene lookup returns CDR1 SGHTS and CDR2 YDEGEE. The DNA for the CDR3 is TGTGCCAGCAGCTTGGGGTCAGGGCCAGAGACCCAGTACTTC. Translated: CASSLGSGPETQYF.

J is TRBJ2-5 and V is TRBV6-5; D perhaps matches TRBD1 (5 bases). Germline CDR1 is MNHEY and CDR2 is SVGAGI. The V end lost 4 bases, the J end lost 3 bases, and 9 bases lay between the germline ends. The CDR3 extends over 13 amino acids. The CDR3 region is CASSSYRKETQYF. The CDR3 DNA reads TGTGCCAGCAGTTCTTACAGGAAAGAGACCCAGTACTTC.

This clone was counted between two and nine times. This sequence joins TRBV29-1 and TRBJ2-1; 11 nucleotides line up with TRBD2. This CDR3 spans 15 amino acids. Germline CDR1 reads SQVTM; CDR2 reads ANQGSEA. The V segment lost 7 bases and the J segment 7 bases; nucleotides outside the gene matches: 12. CDR3: CSGGIAGGPSNEQFF. CDR3 nucleotide sequence: TGCAGCGGAGGAATAGCGGGAGGGCCTTCTAATGAGCAGTTCTTC.

CDR3 sequence: CASSPLEGTEAFF. CDR3 sequence (DNA): TGCGCCAGCAGCCCCTTGGAGGGCACTGAAGCTTTCTTT. This chain joins TRBV4-1 and TRBJ1-1; D gene ambiguous. The length of the CDR3 is 13 residues. Deletions cut 4 bases from V and 4 bases from J, with 10 bases between. CDR1 and CDR2 from the germline V gene are MGHRA and YSYEKL.

V and J are TRBV6-4 and TRBJ2-1; TRBD2 is a possible D gene (5 bases). The CDR3 totals 14 residues. The V gene's germline CDR1 is MRHNA and CDR2 SNTAGT. The V end lost 6 bases, the J end lost 9 bases, and 18 bases lay between the germline ends. The CDR3, as DNA: TGTGCCAGCAGCCCCAGTCTGGGCGGGTCTGAGCAGTTCTTC. Amino acid sequence: CASSPSLGGSEQFF.